The present T cell receptor beta chain was sequenced within a study of OX40 agonist ivuxolimab in advanced cancers. Study-level findings and limits: CD4+ and CD8+ blood T cells expanded clonally by week 6 at 0.1 to 3.0 mg/kg.

Profiling relied on immunoSEQ multiplex PCR, and the TCRdb table lists in-frame clones only, not all of them. The data contain around 71,000 clones, 78% of them singletons. CDR1 is SGHRS, CDR2 YFSETQ, per germline. CDR3 length equals 15 residues. Trimming shortened V by 1 base and J by 3 bases, and 13 bases separated the two germline ends. This clone was seen only a few times. Its target is unknown. Sequencing was performed on CD4+ or CD8+ T cells sorted from blood, taken in a trial of the OX40 agonist ivuxolimab. The sequence was obtained from an adult with an advanced solid tumor such as melanoma, head and neck, liver or kidney cancer. The genes are TRBV5-1 and TRBJ1-1; the D is unclear. The CDR3, as DNA: TGCGCCAGCAGCTTGTTAGGACGGGATGACACTGAAGCTTTCTTT. Translation: CASSLLGRDDTEAFF.